This paragraph reports one T cell receptor beta chain. Its specificity is unknown. CDR3 size: 13 residues. The germline V gene has CDR1 SEHNR and CDR2 FQNEAQ (reference sequence). Trimming took 2 bases from V and 6 from J, leaving 7 bases between them. The entry originates in a study of Tregs in tolerant kidney transplant recipients. The study, taken as a whole, reports: Biological reproducibility was not directly addressed in this study. The small number of patients limits these findings pending further validation.

Thawed PBMCs were FACS-sorted into unstimulated CD4+CD25+CD127- regulatory T cells, CD4+CD25- non-regulatory cells, CD4 and CD8 cells. Assay used: immunoSEQ multiplex PCR; TCRdb lists only in-frame clones, some missing. The sample consists of 200,000 to 300,000 clones, approximately 83% of them appearing once. The V call is TRBV7-9, the J call TRBJ2-2; D not certain. This clonotype was obtained from a human donor in good health. Material: CD4+ T cells from blood. CDR3 protein: CASSLMGSGELFF. CDR3 nucleotides: TGTGCCAGCAGCTTAATGGGATCCGGGGAGCTGTTTTTT.